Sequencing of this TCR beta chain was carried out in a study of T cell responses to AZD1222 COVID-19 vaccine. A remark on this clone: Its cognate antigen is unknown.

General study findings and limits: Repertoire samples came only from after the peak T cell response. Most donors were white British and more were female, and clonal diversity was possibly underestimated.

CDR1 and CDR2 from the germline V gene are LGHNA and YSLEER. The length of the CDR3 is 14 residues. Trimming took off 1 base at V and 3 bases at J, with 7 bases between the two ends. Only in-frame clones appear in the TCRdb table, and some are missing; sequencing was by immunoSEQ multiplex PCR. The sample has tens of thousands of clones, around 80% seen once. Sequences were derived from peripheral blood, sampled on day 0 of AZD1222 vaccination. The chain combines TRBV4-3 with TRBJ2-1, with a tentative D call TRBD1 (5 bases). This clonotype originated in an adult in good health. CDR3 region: CASSQGRDYNEQFF. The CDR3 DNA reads TGCGCCAGCAGCCAAGGCAGGGACTACAATGAGCAGTTCTTC.